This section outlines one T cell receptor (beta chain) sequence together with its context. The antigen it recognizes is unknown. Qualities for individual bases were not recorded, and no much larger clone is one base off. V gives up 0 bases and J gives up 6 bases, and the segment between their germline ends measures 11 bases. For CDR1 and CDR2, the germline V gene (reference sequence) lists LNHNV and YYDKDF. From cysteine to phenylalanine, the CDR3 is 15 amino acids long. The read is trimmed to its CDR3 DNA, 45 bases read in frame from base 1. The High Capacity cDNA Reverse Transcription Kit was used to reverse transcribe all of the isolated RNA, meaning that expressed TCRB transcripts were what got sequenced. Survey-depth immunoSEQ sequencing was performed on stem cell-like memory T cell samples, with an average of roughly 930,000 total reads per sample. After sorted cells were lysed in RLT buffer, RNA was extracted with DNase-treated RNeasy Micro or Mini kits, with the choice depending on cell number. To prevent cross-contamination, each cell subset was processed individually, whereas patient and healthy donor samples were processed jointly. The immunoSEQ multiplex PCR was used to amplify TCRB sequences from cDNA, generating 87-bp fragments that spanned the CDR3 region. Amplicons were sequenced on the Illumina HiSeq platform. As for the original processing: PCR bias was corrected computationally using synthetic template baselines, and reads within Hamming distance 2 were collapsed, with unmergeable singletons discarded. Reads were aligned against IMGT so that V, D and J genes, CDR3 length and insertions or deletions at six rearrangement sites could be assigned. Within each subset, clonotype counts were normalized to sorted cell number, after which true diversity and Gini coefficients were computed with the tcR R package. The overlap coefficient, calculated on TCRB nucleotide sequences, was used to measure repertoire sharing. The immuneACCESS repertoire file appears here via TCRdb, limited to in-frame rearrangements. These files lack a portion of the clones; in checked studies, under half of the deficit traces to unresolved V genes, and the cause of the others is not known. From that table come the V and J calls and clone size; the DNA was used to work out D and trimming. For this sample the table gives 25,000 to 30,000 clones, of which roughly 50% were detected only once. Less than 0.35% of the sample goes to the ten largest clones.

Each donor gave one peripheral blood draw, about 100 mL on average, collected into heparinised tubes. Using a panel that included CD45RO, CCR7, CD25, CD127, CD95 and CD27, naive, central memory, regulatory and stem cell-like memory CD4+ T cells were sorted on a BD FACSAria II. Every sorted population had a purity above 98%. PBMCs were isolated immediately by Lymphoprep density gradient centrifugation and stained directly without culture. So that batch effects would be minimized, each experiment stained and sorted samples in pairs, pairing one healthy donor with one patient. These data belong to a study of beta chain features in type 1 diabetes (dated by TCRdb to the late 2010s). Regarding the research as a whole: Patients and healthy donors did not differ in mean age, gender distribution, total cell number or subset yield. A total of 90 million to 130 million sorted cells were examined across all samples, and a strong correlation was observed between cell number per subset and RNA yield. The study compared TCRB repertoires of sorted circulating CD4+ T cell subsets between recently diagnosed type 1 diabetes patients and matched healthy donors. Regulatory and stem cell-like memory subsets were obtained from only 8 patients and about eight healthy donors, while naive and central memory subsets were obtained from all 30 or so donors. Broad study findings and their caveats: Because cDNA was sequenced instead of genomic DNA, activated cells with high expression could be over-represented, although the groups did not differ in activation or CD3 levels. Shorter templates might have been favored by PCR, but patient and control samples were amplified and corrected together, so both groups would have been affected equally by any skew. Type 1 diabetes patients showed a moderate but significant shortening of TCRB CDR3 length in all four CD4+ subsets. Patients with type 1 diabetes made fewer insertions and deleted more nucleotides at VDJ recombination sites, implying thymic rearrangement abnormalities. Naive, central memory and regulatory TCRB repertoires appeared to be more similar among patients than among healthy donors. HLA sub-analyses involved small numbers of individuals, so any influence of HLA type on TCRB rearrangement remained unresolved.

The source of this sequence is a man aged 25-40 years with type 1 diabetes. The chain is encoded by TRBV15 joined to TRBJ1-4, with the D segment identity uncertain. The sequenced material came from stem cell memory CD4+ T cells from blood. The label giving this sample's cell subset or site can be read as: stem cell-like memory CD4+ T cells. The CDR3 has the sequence CATSRDRREDEKLFF. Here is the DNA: TGTGCCACCAGCAGAGATAGGAGGGAGGATGAAAAACTGTTTTTT.